These 3 T cell receptor beta chains originate from one sample sequenced in a study of T cell responses to AZD1222 COVID-19 vaccine. Here immunoSEQ multiplex PCR was the method, and the copy in TCRdb shows in-frame clones only, minus some. The sample yields 100,000 to 150,000 clones, 80% to 95% seen once. Here the sequenced sample was peripheral blood, taken 28 days after the second dose of the MenACWY control vaccine. These receptors originate from an adult who received the MenACWY meningococcal vaccine as a control.

The chain links TRBV30 to TRBJ1-1, with TRBD1 matching over 8 bases. CDR3 size: 12 residues. Trimming cost V 4 bases and J 6 bases; bases outside gene matches: 4. Germline V gene data show CDR1 as GTSNPN and CDR2 as SVGIG (reference sequence). The CDR3 protein is CAWKDRDAEAFF. The DNA of the CDR3 is TGTGCCTGGAAGGACAGGGACGCTGAAGCTTTCTTT.

This clone appeared a few times. This chain links TRBV6-2 or TRBV6-3 with TRBJ2-7; D gene ambiguous. V dropped 5 bases and J dropped 2 bases, with 13 bases sitting between them. The length of the CDR3 is 14 residues. In germline, CDR1 is MNHEY, CDR2 SVGEGT. The CDR3 DNA follows: TGTGCCAGCAGTGATAGTGCCAGTACCTACGAGCAGTACGTC. Protein: CASSDSASTYEQYV.

V gene TRBV7-8 combines with J gene TRBJ2-3; D is possibly TRBD2 (6 bases). The CDR3 sequence is 11 residues long. Germline lookup yields CDR1 SGHVS and CDR2 FQNEAQ. Trimming took 6 bases from V and 5 from J, leaving 6 bases between them. In DNA form, the CDR3 reads TGTGCCAGCAGGGGGGGAGATACGCAGTATTTT. Translating gives CASRGGDTQYF. Together with reference TRBV7-8 and TRBJ2-3, the CDR3 gives the full variable domain: GAGVSQSPRYKVAKRGQDVALRCDPISGHVSLFWYQQALGQGPEFLTYFQNEAQLDKSGLPSDRFFAERPEGSVSTLKIQRTQQEDSAVYLCASRGGDTQYFGPGTRLTVL.